These 2 T cell receptor beta chains came from one sample sequenced in a study of Tregs in tolerant kidney transplant recipients. Libraries were prepared by immunoSEQ multiplex PCR; TCRdb keeps only in-frame clonotypes and omits some of them. The listing contains 50,000 or so clones. Sequenced here: CD4+ T cells from blood, sampled before the transplant. The receptors come from a human donor who received a combined kidney and bone marrow transplant.

To note about this clone: The DNA ends 3 residues before the CDR3 does, and the rest of the CDR3 is filled in from the germline J gene. The J gene is TRBJ2-2, the V gene TRBV5-1, with 8 bases aligning to TRBD2. The CDR3 contains 16 residues. The germline CDR1 and CDR2 sequences are SGHRS and YFSETQ. V dropped 2 bases and J dropped 2; count of bases not matched to a gene: 5. The CDR3 sequence: CASSFVTSGNTGELFF. The sequenced part of the CDR3 DNA is TGCGCCAGCAGCTTCGTAACTAGCGGTAACACCGGGGAG.

CDR3 sequence reads: CASSPPAAGIHEQYF. CDR3 DNA, as far as it was read: TGTGCCAGCTCACCACCGGCCGCAGGGATCCACGAG. The chain uses TRBV18 and TRBJ2-7; a possible D gene is TRBD1 (5 bases). The CDR3 extends 3 residues past the end of the read, so its final part is completed from the germline J gene. Germline CDR1 is KGHSH and CDR2 is LQKENI. The length of the CDR3 is 15 residues. Trimming took 0 bases from V and 5 from J, leaving 14 bases between them.